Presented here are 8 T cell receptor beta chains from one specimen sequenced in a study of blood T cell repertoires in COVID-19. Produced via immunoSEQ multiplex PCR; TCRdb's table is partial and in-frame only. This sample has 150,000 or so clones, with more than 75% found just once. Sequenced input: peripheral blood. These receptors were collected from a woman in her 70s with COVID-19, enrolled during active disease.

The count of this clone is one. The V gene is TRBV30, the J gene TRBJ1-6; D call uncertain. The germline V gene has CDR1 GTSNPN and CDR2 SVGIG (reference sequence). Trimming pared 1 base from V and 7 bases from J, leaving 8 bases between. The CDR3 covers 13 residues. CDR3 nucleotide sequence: TGTGCCTGGAGTGGGAGCGGCAATTCACCCCTCCACTTT. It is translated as CAWSGSGNSPLHF.

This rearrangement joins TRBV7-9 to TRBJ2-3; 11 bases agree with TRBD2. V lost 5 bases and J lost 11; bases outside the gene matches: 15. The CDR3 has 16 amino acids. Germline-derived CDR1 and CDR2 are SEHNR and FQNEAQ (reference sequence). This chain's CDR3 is CASSLASGGPLSGQYF. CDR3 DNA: TGTGCCAGCAGCCTCGCTAGCGGGGGGCCGCTATCTGGGCAGTATTTT.

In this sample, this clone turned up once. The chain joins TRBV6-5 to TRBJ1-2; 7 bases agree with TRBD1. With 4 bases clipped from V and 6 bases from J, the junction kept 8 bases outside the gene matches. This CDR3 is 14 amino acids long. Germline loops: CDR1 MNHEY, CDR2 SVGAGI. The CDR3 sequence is CASSSISGGDGYTF. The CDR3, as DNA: TGTGCCAGCAGTTCCATTTCAGGGGGTGATGGCTACACCTTC.

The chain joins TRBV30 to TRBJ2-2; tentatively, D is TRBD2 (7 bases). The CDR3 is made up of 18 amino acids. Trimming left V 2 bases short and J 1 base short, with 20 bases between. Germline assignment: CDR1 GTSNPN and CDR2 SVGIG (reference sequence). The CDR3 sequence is CAWSTRYAGAMNTGELFF. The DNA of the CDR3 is TGTGCCTGGAGTACGAGGTACGCGGGGGCGATGAACACCGGGGAGCTGTTTTTT.

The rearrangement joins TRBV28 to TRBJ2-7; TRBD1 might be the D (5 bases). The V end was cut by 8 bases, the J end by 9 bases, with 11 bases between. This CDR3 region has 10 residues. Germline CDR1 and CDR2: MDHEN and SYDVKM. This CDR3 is CASGAGVQYF. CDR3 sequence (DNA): TGTGCCAGCGGGGCCGGTGTGCAGTACTTC. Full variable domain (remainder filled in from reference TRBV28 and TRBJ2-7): DVKVTQSSRYLVKRTGEKVFLECVQDMDHENMFWYRQDPGLGLRLIYFSYDVKMKEKGDIPEGYSVSREKKERFSLILESASTNQTSMYLCASGAGVQYFGPGTRLTVT.

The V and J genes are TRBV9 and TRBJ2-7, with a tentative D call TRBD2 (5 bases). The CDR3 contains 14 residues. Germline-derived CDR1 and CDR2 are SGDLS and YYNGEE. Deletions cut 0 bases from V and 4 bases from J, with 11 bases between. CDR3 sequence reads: CASSVAWGEYEQYF. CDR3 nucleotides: TGTGCCAGCAGCGTAGCGTGGGGAGAATACGAGCAGTACTTC.

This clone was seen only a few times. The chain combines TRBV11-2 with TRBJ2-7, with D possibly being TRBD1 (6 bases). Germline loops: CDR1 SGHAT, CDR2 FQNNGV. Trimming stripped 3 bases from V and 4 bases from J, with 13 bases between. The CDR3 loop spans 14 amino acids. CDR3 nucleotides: TGTGCCAGCAGCTTTAGCCAGGGACAATACGAGCAGTACTTC. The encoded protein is CASSFSQGQYEQYF.

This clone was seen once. The CDR3 protein is CASSQGRSNYGYTF. The CDR3, as DNA: TGTGCCAGCAGCCAAGGGAGATCTAACTATGGCTACACCTTC. V is TRBV5-6 and J is TRBJ1-2; no definite D call. The CDR3 has 14 residues. Trimming shortened V by 4 bases and J by 0 bases, and 10 bases separated the two germline ends. The germline gives CDR1 SGHDT, CDR2 YYEEEE.